This TCR beta chain was profiled in a study of T cell responses to AZD1222 COVID-19 vaccine. As for the study in general: Second-dose timings of about 4 or about 12 weeks were pooled. Study results and limitations: Mostly white British, mostly female donors; authors suggested clonal diversity may be underestimated. Targeting of unmutated variant regions was reportedly seen in nearly half of spike-specific TCRs.

The protocol was immunoSEQ multiplex PCR, while the TCRdb copy is restricted to in-frame clones and leaves out a portion. The table shows 200,000 to 300,000 clones, with approximately 93% occurring only once. CDR3 length: 15 residues. V gave up 3 bases and J gave up 0 bases, with 9 bases separating them. Per the germline V gene, CDR1 is LNHDA and CDR2 is SQIVND (reference sequence). A word on this clone: Its specificity is not known.

The chain couples TRBV19 to TRBJ1-3, with D hard to call. The material sequenced was peripheral blood, taken on day 0 of AZD1222 vaccination. The TCR sequence derives from an adult in good health. DNA of the CDR3: TGTGCCAGTAGTATTGGACTTCTCTCTGGAAACACCATATATTTT. Translating gives CASSIGLLSGNTIYF.